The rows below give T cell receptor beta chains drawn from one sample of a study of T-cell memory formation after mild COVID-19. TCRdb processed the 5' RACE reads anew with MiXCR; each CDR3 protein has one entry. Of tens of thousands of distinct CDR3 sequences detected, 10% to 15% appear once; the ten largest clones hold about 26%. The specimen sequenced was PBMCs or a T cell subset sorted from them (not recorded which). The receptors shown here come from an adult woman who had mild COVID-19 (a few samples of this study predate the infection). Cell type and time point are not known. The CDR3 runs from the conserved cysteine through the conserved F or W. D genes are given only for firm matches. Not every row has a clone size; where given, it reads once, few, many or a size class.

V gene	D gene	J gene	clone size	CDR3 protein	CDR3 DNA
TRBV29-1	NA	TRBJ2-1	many	CSVEGGESSYNEQFF	TGCAGCGTTGAAGGTGGCGAAAGCTCCTACAATGAGCAGTTCTTC
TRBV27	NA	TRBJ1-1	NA	CASSFQGSGEAFF	TGTGCCAGCAGTTTTCAGGGGAGCGGGGAAGCTTTCTTT
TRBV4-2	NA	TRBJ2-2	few	CASSQEQATNTGELFF	TGTGCCAGCAGCCAAGAGCAAGCGACGAACACCGGGGAGCTGTTTTTT
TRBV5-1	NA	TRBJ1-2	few	CASSLDSYGYTF	TGCGCCAGCAGCTTGGACAGCTATGGCTACACCTTC
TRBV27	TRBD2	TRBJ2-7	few	CASSFTSGFAYEQYF	TGTGCCAGCAGTTTTACTAGCGGATTCGCCTACGAGCAGTACTTC
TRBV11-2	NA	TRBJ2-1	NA	CASSLVHPGEQFF	TGTGCCAGCAGCTTAGTTCACCCGGGTGAGCAGTTCTTC
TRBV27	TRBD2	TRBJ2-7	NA	CASKGTSTYEQYF	TGTGCCAGTAAAGGGACTAGTACCTACGAGCAGTACTTC
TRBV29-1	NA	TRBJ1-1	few	CSVVWENTEAFF	TGCAGCGTTGTGTGGGAGAACACTGAAGCTTTCTTT
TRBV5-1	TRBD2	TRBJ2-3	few	CASSVQGLAGDLDTQYF	TGCGCCAGCAGCGTCCAAGGACTAGCGGGAGATTTGGATACGCAGTATTTT
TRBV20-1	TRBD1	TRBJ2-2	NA	CSASVPGQGQDTGELFF	TGCAGTGCTAGCGTCCCGGGACAGGGGCAGGACACCGGGGAGCTGTTTTTT
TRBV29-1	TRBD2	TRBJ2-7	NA	CSVGIKIAGLGYEQYF	TGCAGCGTTGGAATTAAAATAGCGGGATTAGGTTACGAGCAGTACTTC
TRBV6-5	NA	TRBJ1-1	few	CASSYGRGMNTEAFF	TGTGCCAGCAGTTACGGAAGGGGAATGAACACTGAAGCTTTCTTT
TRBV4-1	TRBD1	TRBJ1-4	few	CASSTGTAEKLFF	TGCGCCAGCAGCACCGGGACAGCTGAAAAACTGTTTTTT
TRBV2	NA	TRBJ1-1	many	CASSGTVNTEAFF	TGTGCCAGCAGTGGTACAGTGAACACTGAAGCTTTCTTT
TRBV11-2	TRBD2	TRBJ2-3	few	CASSLGTSGSVTDTQYF	TGTGCCAGCAGCTTGGGGACTAGCGGGAGTGTGACAGATACGCAGTATTTT
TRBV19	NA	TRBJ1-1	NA	CASSIRWGGLNTEAFF	TGTGCCAGTAGTATCAGATGGGGGGGCTTGAACACTGAAGCTTTCTTT
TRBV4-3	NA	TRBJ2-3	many	CASSQDSAANTQYF	TGCGCCAGCAGCCAAGATTCTGCCGCGAATACGCAGTATTTT
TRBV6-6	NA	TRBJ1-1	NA	CASSYDADSNTEAFF	TGTGCCAGCAGTTACGACGCAGATTCGAACACTGAAGCTTTCTTT
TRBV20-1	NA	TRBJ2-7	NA	CSARGLVDPYEQYF	TGCAGTGCTAGGGGTCTCGTGGATCCCTACGAGCAGTACTTC
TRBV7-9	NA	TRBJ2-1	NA	CASSFGRNEQFF	TGTGCCAGCAGCTTCGGTCGGAATGAGCAGTTCTTC
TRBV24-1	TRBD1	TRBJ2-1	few	CATSDSWNDRVGYGEQFF	TGTGCCACCAGTGATTCATGGAACGACAGGGTAGGATACGGTGAGCAGTTCTTC
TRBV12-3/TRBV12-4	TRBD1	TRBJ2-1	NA	CASTSGTGHNSYNEQFF	TGTGCCAGCACCTCCGGGACAGGGCATAATTCATACAATGAGCAGTTCTTC
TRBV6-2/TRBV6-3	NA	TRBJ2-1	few	CASSYSWGGPSGDYNEQFF	TGTGCCAGCAGTTACTCATGGGGTGGGCCCAGTGGGGACTACAATGAGCAGTTCTTC
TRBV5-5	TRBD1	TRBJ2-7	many	CASSLDWPGQGDEQYF	TGTGCCAGCAGCTTGGATTGGCCGGGACAGGGCGACGAGCAGTACTTC
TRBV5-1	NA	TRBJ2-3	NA	CASSANSDSTDTQYF	TGCGCCAGCAGCGCTAACTCCGACAGCACAGATACGCAGTATTTT
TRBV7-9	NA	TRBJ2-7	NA	CASSSTASEQYF	TGTGCCAGCAGCTCGACGGCGTCCGAGCAGTACTTC
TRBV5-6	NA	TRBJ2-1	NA	CASSLLMTDWDNEQFF	TGTGCCAGCAGCTTGCTTATGACTGATTGGGACAATGAGCAGTTCTTC